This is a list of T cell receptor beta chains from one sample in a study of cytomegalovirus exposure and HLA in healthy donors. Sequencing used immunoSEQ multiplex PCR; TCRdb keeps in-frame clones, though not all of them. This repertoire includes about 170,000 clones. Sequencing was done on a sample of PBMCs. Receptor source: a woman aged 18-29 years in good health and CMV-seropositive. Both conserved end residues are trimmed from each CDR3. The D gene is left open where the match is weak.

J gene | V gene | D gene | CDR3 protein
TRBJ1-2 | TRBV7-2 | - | ASSASWGGRNYGYT
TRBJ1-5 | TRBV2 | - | ASSEAEGTAQH
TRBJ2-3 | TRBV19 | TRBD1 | ASSIEGAGTDTQY
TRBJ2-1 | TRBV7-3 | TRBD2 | ASSLERGVYNEQF
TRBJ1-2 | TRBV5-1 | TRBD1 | ASSLDPGGNGYGYT
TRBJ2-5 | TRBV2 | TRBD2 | ATSDSGGGQETQY
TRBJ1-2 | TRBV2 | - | ASSELSVNYGYT
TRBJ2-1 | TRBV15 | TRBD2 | ATSREAGGPVNEQF
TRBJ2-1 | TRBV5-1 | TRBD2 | ASSLEREGQQF
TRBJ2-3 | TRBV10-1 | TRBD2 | ASSELGTSGEGGLPDTQY
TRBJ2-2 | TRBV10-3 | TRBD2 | AISDGLGRAGGGELF
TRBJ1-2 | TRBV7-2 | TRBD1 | ASSRRGGTELTNYGYT
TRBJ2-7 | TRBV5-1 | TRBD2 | ASSLTSGYEQY
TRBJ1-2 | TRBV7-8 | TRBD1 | ATTGELNYGYT
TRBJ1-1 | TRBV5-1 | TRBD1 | ASSSQGGNTEAF
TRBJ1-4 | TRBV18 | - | ASSPQAFNEKLF
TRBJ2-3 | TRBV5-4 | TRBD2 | ASSFPGLAGSPEDTQY
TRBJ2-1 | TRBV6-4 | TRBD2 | ASSYSGRARRNEQF
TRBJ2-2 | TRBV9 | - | ASSGRGSNTGELF
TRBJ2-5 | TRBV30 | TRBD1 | AWSPGGSGETQY
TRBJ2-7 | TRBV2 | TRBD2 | ASSGLLAGGTEQY
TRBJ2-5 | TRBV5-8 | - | ASSLRQKETQY
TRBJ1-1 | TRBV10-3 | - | AISETGAEAF
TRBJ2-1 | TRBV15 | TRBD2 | ATSREGGGTYNEQF
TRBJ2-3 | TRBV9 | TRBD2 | ASSVNLLAGEEDTQY
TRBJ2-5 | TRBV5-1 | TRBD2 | ASSLEGSGGPFETQY
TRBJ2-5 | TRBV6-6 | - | ASSPQTFQETQY
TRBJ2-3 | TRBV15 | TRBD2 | ATSRILKAGVSDTQY
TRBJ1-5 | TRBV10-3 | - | AISESPLSAQQPQH